The clone carrying this TCR beta chain was seen many times. The antigen remains unidentified. From germline, CDR1 is LGHNT and CDR2 FRNRAP. Trimming left V 8 bases short and J 6 bases short, with 7 bases between. CDR3 length: 11 residues. The entry originates in a study of early T cells in non-severe SARS-CoV-2 infection. In the study overall: The authors sequenced bulk RNA from unsorted whole blood, leaving chains unpaired. Findings and caveats of the study: Reliance on VDJdb matching favored anti-spike CD8 responses; private and CD4 specificities were missed.

Attachment of unique molecular identifiers to individual cDNA molecules was performed. TCRdb analysed the 5' RACE reads with MiXCR anew, one entry per CDR3 protein. The sample records 50,000 to 80,000 distinct CDR3 sequences, 7.5% to 9% being singletons. The source material was whole blood, sampled at baseline. The receptor comes from an adult who was a healthcare worker with PCR-confirmed SARS-CoV-2 infection or an uninfected control (not recorded which). The gene calls are TRBV12-5 and TRBJ2-2; TRBD2 might be the D (6 bases). The CDR3 nucleotides read TGTGCTAGTTGGGGGGCCGGGGAGCTGTTTTTT. Its translation is CASWGAGELFF.